This T cell receptor (beta chain) was profiled in a study of Ad26.COV2.S vaccination and SARS-CoV-2 variants. Study overall: Of the COV1001 trial arms, the Ad26.COV2.S arm included the donor. Participants got Ad26.COV2.S intramuscularly, once or twice 56 days apart. Study-level findings and limits: Spike-specific TCR breadth was greater after Ad26.COV2.S than placebo. Similar non-spike TCR breadth was seen in vaccine and placebo recipients.

This clone has a handful of counts. No antigen is known for it. Only in-frame clones appear in the TCRdb table, and some are missing; sequencing was by immunoSEQ multiplex PCR. The table lists about 350,000 clones, around 89% of them singletons. V lost 1 base and J lost 2, with 8 bases in between. In germline, CDR1 is LNHDA, CDR2 SQIVND (reference sequence). This CDR3 has 15 amino acids. Documented treatment: approximately 18 received Ad26.COV2.S at low or high dose, single or two shots; roughly 5 received placebo; per-sample allocation not given. Day 63 after the first vaccine or placebo injection was the time point for sampling.

Source: peripheral blood, taken in a trial of Ad26.COV2.S vaccine versus placebo. The clonotype originates from a person between 18 and 60 years old who received the Ad26.COV2.S COVID-19 vaccine or a placebo. V and J are TRBV19 and TRBJ1-4, with D maybe TRBD1 (6 bases). This CDR3 is CASSIGGHTNEKLFF. In DNA, the CDR3 is TGTGCCAGTAGTATAGGGGGACATACTAATGAAAAACTGTTTTTT.